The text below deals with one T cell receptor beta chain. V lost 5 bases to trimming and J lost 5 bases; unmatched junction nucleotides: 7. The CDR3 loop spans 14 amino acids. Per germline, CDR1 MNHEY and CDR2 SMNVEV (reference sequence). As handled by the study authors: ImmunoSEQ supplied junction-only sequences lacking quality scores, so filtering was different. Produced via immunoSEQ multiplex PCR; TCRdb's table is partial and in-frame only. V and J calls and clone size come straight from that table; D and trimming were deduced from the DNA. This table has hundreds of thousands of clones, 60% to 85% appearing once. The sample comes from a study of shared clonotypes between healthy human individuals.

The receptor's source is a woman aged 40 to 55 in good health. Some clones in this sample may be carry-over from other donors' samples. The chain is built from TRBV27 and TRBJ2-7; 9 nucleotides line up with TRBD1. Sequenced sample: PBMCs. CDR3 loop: CASSPGQGTNEQYF. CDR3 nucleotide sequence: TGTGCCAGCAGTCCGGGACAGGGCACCAACGAGCAGTACTTC.